This entry features one TCR beta chain sequence. Its antigen is not identified. Other DNA sequences of this sample code for an identical CDR3. This entry belongs to a study of OX40 agonist ivuxolimab in advanced cancers. Study at large: Patients with hepatocellular carcinoma, melanoma, renal cell or head and neck cancer made up the dose-escalation patients. Study results and caveats: The authors did not determine the antigen specificity of the expanded peripheral T cells.

Germline CDR1 and CDR2: SGDLS and YYNGEE. The CDR3 runs to 16 residues. V gave up 1 base and J gave up 6 bases, with 17 bases separating them. The data were produced by immunoSEQ multiplex PCR, yet TCRdb's version contains in-frame clones alone and is incomplete. Altogether some 60,000 clones are present, approximately 86% being singletons, with the ten largest covering under 4.5%. The source material was CD4+ or CD8+ T cells sorted from blood, sampled in a trial of the OX40 agonist ivuxolimab. The chain combines TRBV9 with TRBJ1-5; D gene uncertain. The sequence was obtained from an adult with an advanced solid tumor such as melanoma, head and neck, liver or kidney cancer. The CDR3, as DNA: TGTGCCAGCAGCGTACCACTCGGACCAATAGGTCAGCCCCAGCATTTT. The encoded protein is CASSVPLGPIGQPQHF.